The 27 T cell receptor beta chains presented below share a single source sample, sequenced in a study of breast tumors, draining lymph nodes, adjacent tissues. Each CDR3 protein is one row after TCRdb ran MiXCR on the multiplex PCR reads. The sample carries over 60,000 distinct CDR3 sequences, less than 50% recorded once. Sequenced input: breast tumor tissue. The receptors were sampled from a female donor with breast cancer. Some clones in this sample may be carry-over from other donors' samples.

A note on this clonotype: A read error may produce the germline difference seen at one junction end. This chain joins TRBV9 and TRBJ1-2; D may be TRBD1 (5 bases). Germline CDR1 reads SGDLS; CDR2 reads YYNGEE. CDR3 length: 14 residues. The CDR3 reads CASSADRGQYGYSF. The DNA of the CDR3 is TGTGCCAGCAGTGCCGACAGAGGCCAGTATGGGTACTCCTTC. Using reference TRBV9 and TRBJ1-2 for the parts outside the CDR3, the full variable domain is DSGVTQTPKHLITATGQRVTLRCSPRSGDLSVYWYQQSLDQGLQFLIQYYNGEERAKGNILERFSAQQFPDLHSELNLSSLELGDSALYFCASSADRGQYGYSFGSGTRLTVV.

Many counts were recorded for this clonotype. The chain uses TRBV6-5 and TRBJ2-7; 8 bases line up with TRBD2. The V gene end was trimmed by 8 bases and the J gene end by 3 bases; junction bases not matched to a gene: 12. The CDR3 has 15 residues. Germline V gives CDR1 MNHEY, CDR2 SVGAGI. CDR3 loop: CASGYSGAIYYEQYF. The CDR3 nucleotides read TGTGCCAGCGGGTATAGCGGGGCAATTTACTACGAGCAGTACTTC.

This chain joins TRBV28 and TRBJ2-2; D is possibly TRBD2 (6 bases). The V and J ends lost 9 bases and 8 bases respectively, with 13 bases between them. Germline assignment: CDR1 MDHEN and CDR2 SYDVKM. The CDR3 is 12 residues long. This CDR3 is CASLWAGGELFF. For the CDR3, the DNA is TGTGCCAGTCTATGGGCGGGAGGGGAGCTGTTTTTT.

Ten or more counts support this clonotype. This chain links TRBV5-5 with TRBJ1-5, with 11 bases identical to TRBD1. CDR3 length equals 15 residues. Trimming at V came to 4 bases and at J to 6 bases, leaving 6 bases not matched to a gene. Germline-derived CDR1 and CDR2 are SGHKS and YYEKEE (reference sequence). CDR3 nucleotides: TGTGCCAGCAGCCCCCGGACAGGGGGCATTCAGCCCCAGCATTTT. The encoded protein is CASSPRTGGIQPQHF.

Details on this clonotype: No conserved phenylalanine or tryptophan ends this CDR3, so it is likely a read error. V is TRBV5-5 and J is TRBJ1-2; 9 nucleotides line up with TRBD1. Trimming took 6 bases from V and 8 from J; bases not matched to a gene: 11. The CDR3 covers 14 residues. From germline, CDR1 is SGHKS and CDR2 YYEKEE (reference sequence). The CDR3 DNA is TGTGCCAGCACCGACCGGGACAGGGTCTACGGCTACACCTCC. Residues: CASTDRDRVYGYTS.

This clonotype came up many times. This sequence joins TRBV9 and TRBJ2-1; 9 positions agree with TRBD2. The CDR3 length is 15 residues. Germline values: CDR1 SGDLS, CDR2 YYNGEE. Germline trimming cut 3 bases from V and 7 bases from J; bases unmatched to any gene: 8. The CDR3 reads CASSGQPGLANEQFF. The CDR3 region has the DNA TGTGCCAGCAGCGGACAACCGGGACTAGCTAATGAGCAGTTCTTC.

V gene TRBV2 combines with J gene TRBJ1-6; no clear D gene. Trimming removed 5 bases at V and 14 bases at J, with 19 bases between. There are 14 residues in the CDR3. Germline V gene lookup returns CDR1 SNHLY and CDR2 FYNNEI. The CDR3 nucleotides are TGTGCCAGCAGTTTGGAGACTAGCCAAGAGACCCTCCACTTT. It yields the protein CASSLETSQETLHF.

As for this clonotype: This could be a read error, since a much larger clone is one nucleotide away. The gene calls are TRBV12-3 or TRBV12-4 and TRBJ2-3, with 15 bases matching TRBD2. With 1 base clipped from V and 5 bases from J, the junction kept 7 bases outside the gene matches. The CDR3 has 18 amino acids. The CDR3 reads CASSLGTSGGAERDTQYF. Here the CDR3 DNA reads TGTGCCAGCAGTTTAGGGACTAGCGGGGGGGCGGAGAGAGATACGCAGTATTTT.

Of note for this clonotype: The junction and the germline gene differ at one end; a read error may be behind it. The chain recombines TRBV10-3 with TRBJ2-5; maybe TRBD1 (6 bases). CDR1 ENHRY and CDR2 SYGVKD come from the germline V gene. The CDR3 is made up of 14 amino acids. The CDR3 spells CASSLDSSQETLFF. Here the CDR3 DNA reads TGTGCCAGCAGCTTGGACAGTAGCCAAGAGACCCTGTTTTTC.

This clonotype occurred many times. A read error may explain this, as a much larger clone is one base away. This chain connects TRBV20-1 to TRBJ2-5; a weak D match, TRBD2 (6 bases). From germline, CDR1 is DFQATT and CDR2 SNEGSKA (reference sequence). The CDR3 has 14 residues. The ends were cut back, 0 bases at V and 7 bases at J, with 15 bases in the middle. The CDR3 here is CSARDFGTWATQYF. The CDR3 coding sequence is TGCAGTGCTAGAGATTTCGGGACTTGGGCGACCCAGTACTTC.

This clonotype was found a few times. This chain links TRBV5-6 with TRBJ1-1; no definite D call. Germline CDR1 and CDR2: SGHDT and YYEEEE. V was pared by 2 bases and J by 5 bases, with 22 bases between. The CDR3 is 17 residues long. The CDR3 region is CASSFWGRRFIYTEAFF. CDR3 DNA sequence: TGTGCCAGCAGCTTCTGGGGAAGGCGTTTTATCTATACTGAAGCTTTCTTT.

This clonotype was picked up many times. The chain has TRBV7-8 and TRBJ2-5, with TRBD2 matching 7 bases. This CDR3 contains 15 residues. CDR1 is SGHVS and CDR2 is FQNEAQ in the germline V gene. The V and J ends lost 0 bases and 2 bases, in that order; junction bases with no gene match: 3. The CDR3 sequence: CASSLAQAGQETQYF. CDR3 sequence (DNA): TGTGCCAGCAGCTTAGCGCAAGCGGGGCAAGAGACCCAGTACTTC.

This clonotype was counted ten times or more. The V gene is TRBV18, the J gene TRBJ1-6; 7 bases fit TRBD1. With V trimmed by 3 bases and J by 3 bases, 2 bases remained unmatched. The CDR3 consists of 15 residues. Germline CDR1 KGHSH, CDR2 LQKENI. In nucleotides, the CDR3 is TGTGCCAGCTCACCGCGGGACAGCTATAATTCACCCCTCCACTTT. As protein: CASSPRDSYNSPLHF.

This clonotype was counted a single time. A much larger clone lies a single base off, so this may be a read error. The chain links TRBV25-1 to TRBJ1-1; maybe TRBD1 (6 bases). The germline V gene encodes CDR1 MGHDK and CDR2 SYGVNS. The CDR3 runs 12 residues. CDR3 nucleotide sequence: TGTGCCAGCAGTGGGGGGGGCCCTCAAGCTCTCTTT. Translation gives CASSGGGPQALF.

The chain uses TRBV7-9 and TRBJ2-3; no reliable D call. The CDR3 is 16 residues long. Trimming shortened V by 1 base and J by 4 bases, and 15 bases separated the two germline ends. Germline values: CDR1 SEHNR, CDR2 FQNEAQ (reference sequence). CDR3 nucleotides: TGTGCCAGCAGCTTAGAGTTCAGCGATCGCCCAGATACGCAGTATTTT. Translation: CASSLEFSDRPDTQYF.

This clonotype has a count of ten or more. The V call is TRBV11-2, the J call TRBJ2-7; no definite D call. The length of the CDR3 is 14 residues. Between the trimmed V and J ends, which lost 5 bases and 0 bases, there was a span of 11 bases. The germline gives CDR1 SGHAT, CDR2 FQNNGV. The CDR3, as DNA: TGTGCCAGCAGCCGTGACCCGAGCTCCTACGAGCAGTACTTC. Translating gives CASSRDPSSYEQYF.

CDR3 DNA: TGTGCCAGCAGCTTAGGCGTGGCCTATGGCTACACCTTC. This sequence encodes CASSLGVAYGYTF. The chain links TRBV7-2 to TRBJ1-2, with unresolved D. The CDR3 sequence is 13 residues long. Germline assignment: CDR1 SGHTA and CDR2 FQGNSA. The V gene lost 1 base and the J gene lost 4 bases, with 7 bases spanning the gap.

The V and J genes are TRBV13 and TRBJ2-5, with 11 bases aligning to TRBD2. V was clipped by 5 bases and J by 7 bases; unmatched bases: 12. Germline V gene lookup returns CDR1 PRHDT and CDR2 FYEKMQ (reference sequence). The CDR3 extends over 16 amino acids. CDR3 protein: CASSEEGVGTSGTQYF. As DNA, the CDR3 is TGTGCCAGCAGCGAAGAGGGGGTTGGGACTAGCGGGACCCAGTACTTC.

The chain is built from TRBV11-2 and TRBJ2-2, with D maybe TRBD2 (6 bases). Germline V CDR1 and CDR2: SGHAT, FQNNGV. Trimming took off 2 bases at V and 4 bases at J, with 11 bases between the two ends. The CDR3 runs to 15 residues. The DNA of the CDR3 is TGTGCCAGCAGCTTAAGTAGCGGCGCCACCGGGGAGCTGTTTTTT. Translated: CASSLSSGATGELFF.

The chain uses TRBV29-1 and TRBJ1-4; D is possibly TRBD1 (5 bases). Trimming took off 5 bases at V and 7 bases at J, with 14 bases between the two ends. CDR3 length equals 13 residues. Germline CDR1 SQVTM, CDR2 ANQGSEA. CDR3 residues: CSVSQGGGEKLFF. For the CDR3, the DNA is TGCAGCGTTTCCCAGGGTGGCGGTGAAAAACTGTTTTTT.

The V call is TRBV4-1, the J call TRBJ2-7, with 8 bases aligning to TRBD2. This CDR3 spans 18 amino acids. Germline CDR1 MGHRA, CDR2 YSYEKL. V trimming: 0 bases; J trimming: 4 bases; junction bases outside the gene matches: 14. In nucleotides, the CDR3 is TGCGCCAGCAGCCAAGATGGTCACGGAGCGGGAGTTCGGTACGAGCAGTACTTC. Protein product: CASSQDGHGAGVRYEQYF.

This clonotype appeared many times. The CDR3 region is CATSDSSQGGNSPLHF. Written as DNA, the CDR3 is TGTGCCACCAGTGACTCGTCACAGGGAGGGAATTCACCCCTCCACTTT. This chain joins TRBV24-1 and TRBJ1-6; perhaps TRBD1 as D (6 bases). Trimming took off 4 bases at V and 7 bases at J, with 16 bases between the two ends. This CDR3 has 16 residues. Germline V gene sequence: CDR1 KGHDR, CDR2 SFDVKD.

For this clonotype: A clone one base away is much larger, so this may be a read error. This chain connects TRBV6-4 to TRBJ2-7; no clear D. V was clipped by 4 bases and J by 3 bases, with 19 bases between them. The V gene's germline CDR1 is MRHNA and CDR2 SNTAGT. This CDR3 contains 16 residues. The CDR3 coding sequence is TGTGCCAGCAGTGCCTCCCAAGCCGGGTCATACTACGAGCAGTACTTC. It yields the protein CASSASQAGSYYEQYF.

On this clonotype itself: This may stem from a read error, because a much larger clone lies one nucleotide away. This chain links TRBV2 with TRBJ2-3, with 14 bases aligning to TRBD2. V lost 4 bases and J lost 2; bases outside the gene matches: 11. The germline gives CDR1 SNHLY, CDR2 FYNNEI. The CDR3 covers 19 residues. The CDR3 sequence is CASSVGLAGVRRNTDTQYF. In nucleotides, the CDR3 is TGTGCCAGCAGTGTGGGACTAGCGGGGGTAAGACGCAACACAGATACGCAGTATTTT.

This clonotype was observed many times. The rearrangement links TRBV7-2 to TRBJ1-6; 9 bases line up with TRBD1. The CDR3 covers 16 residues. The junction had 13 bases not matched to a gene; V was cut back by 6 bases and J by 10 bases. CDR1 is SGHTA and CDR2 is FQGNSA in the germline V gene. CDR3 sequence (DNA): TGTGCCAGCAGTCTAAACAGGGGGCGATCAGGATCACCCCTCCACTTT. Protein sequence: CASSLNRGRSGSPLHF.

The chain combines TRBV7-9 with TRBJ1-4; TRBD1 might be the D (5 bases). This CDR3 region has 17 residues. The germline V and J ends were trimmed by 1 base and 5 bases, with 17 bases remaining between them. Germline values: CDR1 SEHNR, CDR2 FQNEAQ (reference sequence). In DNA, the CDR3 is TGTGCCAGCAGCTTAGTCGGGGGAGGGTTCCACAATGAAAAACTGTTTTTT. It codes for CASSLVGGGFHNEKLFF.

This clonotype occurred many times. This sequence joins TRBV12-3 or TRBV12-4 and TRBJ2-4; D unresolved. CDR3 size: 16 residues. V dropped 8 bases and J dropped 0 bases, with 17 bases sitting between them. The CDR3 loop reads CASGHNAGLAKNIQYF. As DNA, the CDR3 is TGTGCCAGCGGCCATAATGCTGGTCTAGCCAAAAACATTCAGTACTTC.